This T cell receptor (beta chain) was recovered during a study of blood T cell repertoires in COVID-19. Background on the study: Samples representing acute and convalescent COVID-19 were sourced from the United States, Italy and Spain.

Profiling relied on immunoSEQ multiplex PCR, and the TCRdb table lists in-frame clones only, not all of them. The table shows just over 300,000 clones, with nearly 90% occurring only once. Trimming removed 6 bases from V and 5 bases from J; junction bases left unmatched: 7. In germline, CDR1 is MNHEY, CDR2 SVGAGI. The CDR3 loop spans 15 amino acids. The receptor was isolated from a woman between 18 and 29 years old with acute COVID-19. The sequencing sample was made of PBMCs or T cells enriched from blood (not recorded which). The rearrangement uses TRBV6-5 and TRBJ2-2, with 9 nucleotides matching TRBD2. CDR3 sequence: CASRTSAGGTGELFF. CDR3 coding DNA: TGTGCCAGCAGGACTAGCGCGGGAGGGACCGGGGAGCTGTTTTTT.